This entry lists 18 T cell receptor beta chains sequenced from one sample in a study of shared clonotypes between healthy human individuals. TCRdb's table, derived via immunoSEQ multiplex PCR, lists solely in-frame clones and lacks some. The table includes around 2.5 million clones, approximately 93% detected once. Sample: naive CD4+ T cells from PBMCs. The subset: CD45RA+ positively selected. The receptor set was obtained from a man younger than 35 in good health. Some clones in this sample may be carry-over from other donors' samples.

The rearrangement links TRBV9 to TRBJ2-3, with D unresolved. The CDR3 runs to 13 residues. The ends were cut back, 3 bases at V and 3 bases at J, with 8 bases in the middle. Looked up from germline, CDR1 is SGDLS and CDR2 is YYNGEE. The CDR3 sequence is CASSERVTDTQYF. The DNA for the CDR3 is TGTGCCAGCAGCGAACGCGTGACAGATACGCAGTATTTT.

This clone was detected once. The gene calls are TRBV7-2 and TRBJ2-5; the D is unclear. V was trimmed by 3 bases and J by 2 bases, leaving 19 bases between them. The length of the CDR3 is 17 residues. CDR1 is SGHTA and CDR2 is FQGNSA in the germline V gene. The CDR3 loop is CASSFTPGPETQETQYF. The DNA for the CDR3 is TGTGCCAGCAGCTTTACCCCGGGCCCCGAGACTCAAGAGACCCAGTACTTC. Based on the CDR3 plus reference TRBV7-2 and TRBJ2-5, the full variable domain is GAGVSQSPSNKVTEKGKDVELRCDPISGHTALYWYRQSLGQGLEFLIYFQGNSAPDKSGLPSDRFSAERTGGSVSTLTIQRTQQEDSAVYLCASSFTPGPETQETQYFGPGTRLLVL.

The chain has TRBV15 and TRBJ2-3; 10 bases fit TRBD1. With 1 base clipped from V and 2 bases from J, the junction kept 3 bases outside the gene matches. Germline CDR1 is LNHNV and CDR2 is YYDKDF (reference sequence). The CDR3 contains 16 residues. CDR3 sequence reads: CATSRGDRGYTDTQYF. CDR3 in DNA: TGTGCCACCAGCAGAGGGGACAGGGGCTACACAGATACGCAGTATTTT.

The rearrangement uses TRBV18 and TRBJ1-2; tentatively, D is TRBD1 (5 bases). The CDR3 sequence is 14 residues long. Trimming left V 2 bases short and J 7 bases short, with 14 bases between. Per the germline V gene, CDR1 is KGHSH and CDR2 is LQKENI. The CDR3 bases are TGTGCCAGCTCACCAGGGCAGGGAACCTTTGGCTACACCTTC. It specifies CASSPGQGTFGYTF.

The chain combines TRBV9 with TRBJ1-4, with D hard to call. The CDR3 length is 15 residues. Germline V gene data show CDR1 as SGDLS and CDR2 as YYNGEE. The V end was cut by 4 bases, the J end by 2 bases, with 12 bases between. The DNA of the CDR3 is TGTGCCAGCAGCAGAACGATGGGTACTAATGAAAAACTGTTTTTT. Translating it yields CASSRTMGTNEKLFF. The full variable domain, rest sourced from reference TRBV9 and TRBJ1-4, is DSGVTQTPKHLITATGQRVTLRCSPRSGDLSVYWYQQSLDQGLQFLIQYYNGEERAKGNILERFSAQQFPDLHSELNLSSLELGDSALYFCASSRTMGTNEKLFFGSGTQLSVL.

The chain uses TRBV18 and TRBJ1-3; no definite D call. This CDR3 is 17 amino acids long. Germline V gene sequence: CDR1 KGHSH, CDR2 LQKENI. Between the trimmed V and J ends, which lost 2 bases and 0 bases, there was a span of 14 bases. The CDR3 coding sequence is TGTGCCAGCTCACCAATAGCCCCAGGAAGCTCTGGAAACACCATATATTTT. Its protein is CASSPIAPGSSGNTIYF. Full variable domain (missing parts from reference TRBV18 and TRBJ1-3): NAGVMQNPRHLVRRRGQEARLRCSPMKGHSHVYWYRQLPEEGLKFMVYLQKENIIDESGMPKERFSAEFPKEGPSILRIQQVVRGDSAAYFCASSPIAPGSSGNTIYFGEGSWLTVV.

The rearrangement uses TRBV6-6 and TRBJ1-1; perhaps TRBD1 as D (6 bases). The germline V gene has CDR1 MNHNY and CDR2 SVGAGI (reference sequence). The CDR3 runs 16 residues. V lost 7 bases and J 1 base, leaving 19 bases between the germline ends. CDR3 sequence (DNA): TGTGCCAGCACCCTAAGGGACATCGGTTGGAACACTGAAGCTTTCTTT. Translating it yields CASTLRDIGWNTEAFF.

V and J are TRBV19 and TRBJ2-1; D is uncertain. The V and J ends lost 10 bases and 9 bases respectively, with 13 bases between them. The CDR3 spans 11 residues. CDR1 is LNHDA, CDR2 SQIVND, per germline (reference sequence). Here the CDR3 DNA reads TGTGCCACGAATTGGGTTGGTGAGCAGTTCTTC. Translating it yields CATNWVGEQFF.

V gene TRBV19 combines with J gene TRBJ2-1, with a possible D match to TRBD2 (6 bases). The V end lost 5 bases, the J end lost 0 bases, and 17 bases lay between the germline ends. Germline V lookup: CDR1 LNHDA, CDR2 SQIVND (reference sequence). CDR3 length equals 17 residues. In DNA form, the CDR3 reads TGTGCCAGTAGTCCAATTCTAGCGACTAGCTCCTACAATGAGCAGTTCTTC. This encodes CASSPILATSSYNEQFF.

This clone was seen only a few times. The CDR3 here is CAWSVQTGTEAFF. The CDR3 coding sequence is TGTGCCTGGAGTGTACAGACTGGGACTGAAGCTTTCTTT. This chain uses TRBV30 with TRBJ1-1; D gene unclear. CDR3 length: 13 residues. V gave up 0 bases and J gave up 5 bases, with 10 bases separating them. Germline V gives CDR1 GTSNPN, CDR2 SVGIG (reference sequence).

With respect to this clone: Other DNA sequences in the sample encode the same CDR3. This chain links TRBV19 with TRBJ2-2; D not certain. CDR3 length: 15 amino acids. Germline CDR1 is LNHDA and CDR2 is SQIVND (reference sequence). The V end was cut by 3 bases, the J end by 0 bases, with 8 bases between. The CDR3 nucleotides are TGTGCCAGTAGTATTTCTTCCCCGAACACCGGGGAGCTGTTTTTT. Protein product: CASSISSPNTGELFF. Drawing the rest from reference TRBV19 and TRBJ2-2, the complete variable domain is DGGITQSPKYLFRKEGQNVTLSCEQNLNHDAMYWYRQDPGQGLRLIYYSQIVNDFQKGDIAEGYSVSREKKESFPLTVTSAQKNPTAFYLCASSISSPNTGELFFGEGSRLTVL.

The gene calls are TRBV7-9 and TRBJ2-7; 8 nucleotides agree with TRBD1. The CDR3 is 15 amino acids. From germline, CDR1 is SEHNR and CDR2 FQNEAQ (reference sequence). V gave up 5 bases and J gave up 5 bases; unmatched junction bases: 11. CDR3 loop: CASSPWRTGSDEQYF. Here the CDR3 DNA reads TGTGCCAGCAGCCCCTGGAGGACAGGGTCAGACGAGCAGTACTTC.

The table lists this clone with a few counts. In the same sample, other DNA sequences code for this CDR3. The rearrangement uses TRBV18 and TRBJ2-2, with TRBD2 identical over 7 bases. This CDR3 spans 15 amino acids. J lost 0 bases, V lost 3 bases, and 1 base had no gene match. CDR1 is KGHSH and CDR2 is LQKENI in the germline V gene. The CDR3 here is CASSPSGANTGELFF. DNA for the CDR3: TGTGCCAGCTCACCGAGCGGGGCGAACACCGGGGAGCTGTTTTTT.

The chain joins TRBV27 to TRBJ2-1; 8 nucleotides line up with TRBD2. The CDR3 is made up of 15 amino acids. Germline CDR1 and CDR2: MNHEY and SMNVEV (reference sequence). Trimming cost V 4 bases and J 2 bases; bases outside gene matches: 4. The CDR3 spells CASSSSAGAYNEQFF. The DNA of the CDR3 is TGTGCCAGCAGTTCCTCAGCGGGGGCCTACAATGAGCAGTTCTTC.

The rearrangement joins TRBV6-6 to TRBJ2-7, with D possibly matching TRBD1 (5 bases). The CDR3 contains 15 residues. CDR1 and CDR2 from the germline V gene are MNHNY and SVGAGI (reference sequence). V shed 6 bases and J shed 4 bases, with 19 bases lying between them. CDR3 sequence reads: CASSPQGSKAYEQYF. The CDR3 DNA follows: TGTGCCAGCAGCCCTCAGGGCTCAAAAGCGTACGAGCAGTACTTC.

Regarding this clone: The same CDR3 is also encoded by other DNA sequences in this sample. V is TRBV9 and J is TRBJ2-5, with 11 bases that match TRBD1. The CDR3 covers 15 residues. Per germline, CDR1 SGDLS and CDR2 YYNGEE. With 0 bases clipped from V and 5 bases from J, the junction kept 3 bases outside the gene matches. The CDR3 region is CASSVGTGGVETQYF. The CDR3 nucleotides are TGTGCCAGCAGCGTAGGGACAGGGGGCGTGGAGACCCAGTACTTC. Complete variable domain (other parts from reference TRBV9 and TRBJ2-5): DSGVTQTPKHLITATGQRVTLRCSPRSGDLSVYWYQQSLDQGLQFLIQYYNGEERAKGNILERFSAQQFPDLHSELNLSSLELGDSALYFCASSVGTGGVETQYFGPGTRLLVL.

V gene TRBV28 combines with J gene TRBJ1-4, with D possibly matching TRBD1 (5 bases). Per germline, CDR1 MDHEN and CDR2 SYDVKM. CDR3 length: 15 residues. V lost 3 bases, J lost 3 bases, and 11 bases lay in between. CDR3 nucleotides: TGTGCCAGCAGTTTCCCTCTGGGACCTAATGAAAAACTGTTTTTT. It translates to CASSFPLGPNEKLFF.

CDR3 region: CASSIALGLAGGVDTQYF. In nucleotides, the CDR3 is TGTGCCAGTAGTATAGCCCTCGGGCTAGCGGGAGGAGTAGATACGCAGTATTTT. The chain employs TRBV19 and TRBJ2-3; 11 bases line up with TRBD2. Germline CDR1 is LNHDA and CDR2 is SQIVND (reference sequence). Trimming at V came to 1 base and at J to 5 bases, leaving 11 bases not matched to a gene. The CDR3 contains 18 residues.